The 21 T cell receptor beta chains in this list originate from one sample, sequenced in a study of spatial heterogeneity in lung cancer. TCRdb reanalysed the 5' RACE reads using MiXCR and keeps one entry per CDR3 protein. The sample has some 47,000 distinct CDR3 sequences, 7.5% to 9% seen once. Documented time point: sample taken at primary tumor resection. Researchers sequenced whole RNA taken from tumor, nontumor lung or frozen PBMC without sorting. The sequenced sample was PBMCs, obtained at surgery. The receptors were sampled from a female donor with early-stage non-small cell lung cancer.

The sample holds many counts of this clonotype. V and J are TRBV9 and TRBJ2-7; tentatively, D is TRBD2 (6 bases). This CDR3 contains 14 residues. CDR1 is SGDLS and CDR2 is YYNGEE in the germline V gene. V lost 6 bases to trimming and J lost 2 bases, with 15 bases between them. The DNA for the CDR3 is TGTGCCAGCAACTACGCGGGGTCCGCCTACGAGCAGTACTTC. It codes for CASNYAGSAYEQYF.

The sample holds a few counts of this clonotype. The chain joins TRBV3-1 to TRBJ2-1; D is ambiguous. Trimming cost V 1 base and J 4 bases, with 14 bases left between them. The CDR3 length is 16 residues. Germline CDR1 reads LGHDT; CDR2 reads YNNKEL (reference sequence). CDR3 nucleotide sequence: TGTGCCAGCAGCCAAGTTCTCGAGGTTAGATACAATGAGCAGTTCTTC. It specifies CASSQVLEVRYNEQFF.

The chain uses TRBV10-3 and TRBJ2-7; TRBD1 aligns across 7 bases. This CDR3 region has 14 residues. In germline, CDR1 is ENHRY, CDR2 SYGVKD. With V trimmed by 5 bases and J by 2 bases, 6 bases remained unmatched. CDR3 region: CAISQDRVPYEQYF. In DNA form, the CDR3 reads TGTGCCATCAGTCAAGACAGGGTTCCCTACGAGCAGTACTTC.

Many counts were recorded for this clonotype. The chain is built from TRBV19 and TRBJ2-3; 9 nucleotides agree with TRBD2. J gave up 0 bases and V 5 bases, and 3 bases lay outside the gene matches. CDR3 length equals 15 residues. Germline V gene sequence: CDR1 LNHDA, CDR2 SQIVND (reference sequence). The CDR3 spells CASSLAGASTDTQYF. In DNA form, the CDR3 reads TGTGCCAGTAGTTTAGCGGGGGCCAGCACAGATACGCAGTATTTT.

This clonotype was detected many times. The chain joins TRBV13 to TRBJ1-1; unclear D gene. V lost 5 bases to trimming and J lost 0 bases, with 13 bases between them. The CDR3 runs 15 residues. Germline V gene data show CDR1 as PRHDT and CDR2 as FYEKMQ (reference sequence). DNA of the CDR3: TGTGCCAGCAGCCCAGAGGCAGACTTGAACACTGAAGCTTTCTTT. It is translated as CASSPEADLNTEAFF.

This clonotype was seen more than once but under ten times. This rearrangement joins TRBV7-9 to TRBJ1-4; D gene unclear. Per germline, CDR1 SEHNR and CDR2 FQNEAQ (reference sequence). CDR3 length equals 12 residues. The V end was cut by 3 bases, the J end by 5 bases, with 4 bases between. The CDR3 DNA reads as TGTGCCAGCAGCTTGACCAATGAAAAACTGTTTTTT. Its protein product is CASSLTNEKLFF.

This clonotype was counted between two and nine times. The J gene is TRBJ2-3, the V gene TRBV7-9, with D perhaps TRBD2 (5 bases). There are 16 residues in the CDR3. The V gene lost 2 bases and the J gene lost 2 bases, with 14 bases spanning the gap. Germline CDR1 is SEHNR and CDR2 is FQNEAQ (reference sequence). CDR3 region: CASSLTSRADTDTQYF. In DNA, the CDR3 is TGTGCCAGCAGCTTAACTAGTCGGGCCGACACAGATACGCAGTATTTT.

At least ten counts were recorded for this clonotype. This sequence joins TRBV3-1 and TRBJ1-1; tentatively, D is TRBD1 (5 bases). Germline lookup yields CDR1 LGHDT and CDR2 YNNKEL (reference sequence). This CDR3 is built from 13 residues. Trimming took 6 bases from V and 7 from J, leaving 15 bases between them. CDR3 sequence reads: CASSPRARGEAFF. The CDR3 nucleotides are TGTGCCAGCAGTCCAAGAGCTAGGGGTGAAGCTTTCTTT.

This clonotype was seen at least ten times. This chain uses TRBV5-1 with TRBJ2-5; 7 nucleotides match TRBD2. CDR3 size: 14 residues. V trimming: 4 bases; J trimming: 5 bases; junction bases outside the gene matches: 8. Germline V gene data show CDR1 as SGHRS and CDR2 as YFSETQ. The CDR3 DNA sequence: TGCGCCAGCAGCCTAGGACTAGTCGGGGAGACCCAGTACTTC. The encoded protein is CASSLGLVGETQYF.

V usage is TRBV18 and J usage is TRBJ2-5, with D unclear. The germline V gene has CDR1 KGHSH and CDR2 LQKENI. The ends were cut back, 2 bases at V and 5 bases at J, with 15 bases in the middle. The CDR3 sequence is 15 residues long. CDR3 residues: CASSPGSGPIETQYF. The CDR3 bases are TGTGCCAGCTCACCAGGGTCCGGCCCCATCGAGACCCAGTACTTC.

The rearrangement uses TRBV6-2 or TRBV6-3 and TRBJ2-1; D gene uncertain. Trimming removed 2 bases from V and 8 bases from J, with 4 bases in between. Germline CDR1 MNHEY, CDR2 SVGEGT. This CDR3 contains 11 residues. The CDR3 DNA reads TGTGCCAGCAGTTACGCCGATGAGCAGTTCTTC. Its protein product is CASSYADEQFF.

This clonotype was observed a few times. The DNA for the CDR3 is TGTGCCAGCAGCTCCCAGGGGGCCTCCAGTGAGCAGTTCTTC. This translates into CASSSQGASSEQFF. The genes are TRBV9 and TRBJ2-1, with TRBD1 matching over 8 bases. This CDR3 comprises 14 residues. The V segment lost 4 bases and the J segment 9 bases; nucleotides outside the gene matches: 9. CDR1 SGDLS and CDR2 YYNGEE come from the germline V gene.

Ten or more counts support this clonotype. The chain couples TRBV9 to TRBJ1-1; 7 bases map to TRBD1. The V gene's germline CDR1 is SGDLS and CDR2 YYNGEE. The V gene end was trimmed by 4 bases and the J gene end by 3 bases; junction bases not matched to a gene: 9. The CDR3 loop spans 15 amino acids. Here the CDR3 reads CASSRGQQGYTEAFF. CDR3 in DNA: TGTGCCAGCAGCCGGGGACAGCAGGGGTACACTGAAGCTTTCTTT. Using reference TRBV9 and TRBJ1-1 for the parts outside the CDR3, the full variable domain is DSGVTQTPKHLITATGQRVTLRCSPRSGDLSVYWYQQSLDQGLQFLIQYYNGEERAKGNILERFSAQQFPDLHSELNLSSLELGDSALYFCASSRGQQGYTEAFFGQGTRLTVV.

This clonotype was recorded many times. This chain links TRBV20-1 with TRBJ1-6; 7 nucleotides match TRBD1. The junction had 14 bases not matched to a gene; V was cut back by 3 bases and J by 9 bases. Per germline, CDR1 DFQATT and CDR2 SNEGSKA (reference sequence). The CDR3 consists of 16 residues. CDR3 coding DNA: TGCAGTGCTAGTTCAGACCGGACAGGTATTCGTTCACCCCTCCACTTT. Protein: CSASSDRTGIRSPLHF.

This clonotype was observed many times. The rearrangement joins TRBV12-3 or TRBV12-4 to TRBJ1-4, with D possibly being TRBD1 (6 bases). This CDR3 has 15 amino acids. V lost 4 bases and J lost 8, with 17 bases in between. The CDR3 sequence is CASSSPQGRREKLFF. As DNA, the CDR3 is TGTGCCAGCAGTTCCCCACAGGGCCGGAGAGAAAAACTGTTTTTT.

The V gene is TRBV6-2 or TRBV6-3, the J gene TRBJ2-1; 9 nucleotides agree with TRBD1. The CDR3 extends over 17 amino acids. The ends lost 6 bases at V and 8 bases at J; junction bases unmatched: 17. Germline-derived CDR1 and CDR2 are MNHEY and SVGEGT. The CDR3 loop is CASSHPLSGTGSYEQFF. CDR3 DNA sequence: TGTGCCAGCAGCCACCCCCTCTCCGGGACAGGGTCCTATGAGCAGTTCTTC.

This clonotype was observed a handful of times. The J gene is TRBJ2-1, the V gene TRBV12-3 or TRBV12-4, with D hard to call. This CDR3 is 13 amino acids long. The ends were cut back, 5 bases at V and 9 bases at J, with 14 bases in the middle. CDR3: CASSPVRHSEQFF. The CDR3 nucleotides read TGTGCCAGCAGTCCTGTGAGGCATAGTGAGCAGTTCTTC.

The gene calls are TRBV19 and TRBJ2-1; 8 nucleotides agree with TRBD2. Germline V gene sequence: CDR1 LNHDA, CDR2 SQIVND (reference sequence). V was pared by 7 bases and J by 1 base, with 0 bases of the junction left unmatched. This CDR3 has 13 residues. CDR3 loop: CASTGGSYNEQFF. CDR3 nucleotide sequence: TGTGCCAGTACGGGAGGGTCCTACAATGAGCAGTTCTTC. Drawing the rest from reference TRBV19 and TRBJ2-1, the complete variable domain is DGGITQSPKYLFRKEGQNVTLSCEQNLNHDAMYWYRQDPGQGLRLIYYSQIVNDFQKGDIAEGYSVSREKKESFPLTVTSAQKNPTAFYLCASTGGSYNEQFFGPGTRLTVL.

The chain employs TRBV12-3 or TRBV12-4 and TRBJ2-7; D is perhaps TRBD2 (6 bases). This CDR3 has 14 amino acids. Between the trimmed V and J ends, which lost 3 bases and 5 bases, there was a span of 14 bases. CDR3 in DNA: TGTGCCAGCAGTTTTCGGGCGGGGAGAGACGAGCAGTACTTC. Its protein product is CASSFRAGRDEQYF.

This clonotype was found many times. The V call is TRBV6-5, the J call TRBJ1-6; D possibly corresponds to TRBD1 (6 bases). Germline V gene data show CDR1 as MNHEY and CDR2 as SVGAGI. The ends were cut back, 4 bases at V and 2 bases at J, with 6 bases in the middle. CDR3 size: 14 residues. The CDR3 DNA follows: TGTGCCAGCAGTTCAGGGGCCTATAATTCACCCCTCCACTTT. Its protein product is CASSSGAYNSPLHF.

This clonotype came up many times. V usage is TRBV4-3 and J usage is TRBJ1-2; TRBD1 might be the D (5 bases). This CDR3 is built from 15 residues. V was clipped by 1 base and J by 4 bases, with 13 bases between them. Germline CDR1 LGHNA, CDR2 YSLEER. In DNA, the CDR3 is TGCGCCAGCAGCCAAGCGGGACGACGCCTCTATGGCTACACCTTC. Protein sequence: CASSQAGRRLYGYTF.